Following are 29 T cell receptor beta chains from one sample sequenced in a study of T cell responses to AZD1222 COVID-19 vaccine. Profiled with immunoSEQ multiplex PCR; TCRdb holds only in-frame clones, not every one. The table shows about 140,000 clones, with 84% occurring only once. The source was peripheral blood, collected on day 0 of AZD1222 vaccination. The receptors here all came from an adult in good health.

This chain links TRBV5-6 with TRBJ2-7; D remains ambiguous. The CDR3 consists of 15 residues. V shed 4 bases and J shed 0 bases, with 14 bases lying between them. Looked up from germline, CDR1 is SGHDT and CDR2 is YYEEEE. The CDR3 DNA reads TGTGCCAGCAGCCCCCGCTCTATACCCTCCTACGAGCAGTACTTC. Its translation: CASSPRSIPSYEQYF.

The chain carries TRBV24-1 and TRBJ2-5; D is perhaps TRBD1 (7 bases). CDR1 and CDR2 from the germline V gene are KGHDR and SFDVKD. Trimming removed 0 bases from V and 2 bases from J, with 12 bases in between. The CDR3 is made up of 16 amino acids. In DNA, the CDR3 is TGTGCCACCAGTGATTTGGGCAGGGGGGAGCAAGAGACCCAGTACTTC. Amino acid sequence: CATSDLGRGEQETQYF.

A few counts support this clone. The chain links TRBV7-9 to TRBJ1-4; D unclear. CDR1 and CDR2 from the germline V gene are SEHNR and FQNEAQ (reference sequence). The CDR3 runs 14 residues. V was trimmed by 3 bases and J by 7 bases, leaving 12 bases between them. The CDR3 nucleotides read TGTGCCAGCAGCTTGGGAGGGTTGACTGAAAAACTGTTTTTT. This gives the protein CASSLGGLTEKLFF.

The chain is built from TRBV28 and TRBJ1-2, with TRBD1 identical over 8 bases. The CDR3 loop spans 17 amino acids. Trimming at V came to 6 bases and at J to 6 bases, leaving 18 bases not matched to a gene. Germline CDR1 is MDHEN and CDR2 is SYDVKM. For the CDR3, the DNA is TGTGCCAGCAGCCTCCTTCCCGGACAGGGAGGAAGTAATGGCTACACCTTC. The encoded protein is CASSLLPGQGGSNGYTF.

The chain links TRBV5-4 to TRBJ2-7; tentatively, D is TRBD1 (5 bases). V lost 5 bases to trimming and J lost 4 bases, with 13 bases between them. This CDR3 comprises 13 residues. Germline V CDR1 and CDR2: SGHNT, YYREEE (reference sequence). The CDR3 region is CASRNNQGYEQYF. CDR3 nucleotides: TGTGCCAGCAGAAACAACCAGGGTTACGAGCAGTACTTC.

V gene TRBV27 combines with J gene TRBJ2-2, with 8 bases fitting TRBD1. The CDR3 covers 16 residues. V was pared by 4 bases and J by 5 bases, with 9 bases of the junction left unmatched. The germline V gene has CDR1 MNHEY and CDR2 SMNVEV (reference sequence). The DNA for the CDR3 is TGTGCCAGCAGTTCTTCCGGGACAGGACTTACCGGGGAGCTGTTTTTT. As protein: CASSSSGTGLTGELFF.

The rearrangement links TRBV5-1 to TRBJ1-2; D is unresolved. Germline assignment: CDR1 SGHRS and CDR2 YFSETQ. This CDR3 spans 12 amino acids. V lost 4 bases, J lost 5 bases, and 9 bases lay in between. The CDR3 DNA sequence: TGCGCCAGCAGCCTCGAGGGTTATGGCTACACCTTC. Its translation: CASSLEGYGYTF. The complete variable domain, with remaining parts taken from reference TRBV5-1 and TRBJ1-2, reads KAGVTQTPRYLIKTRGQQVTLSCSPISGHRSVSWYQQTPGQGLQFLFEYFSETQRNKGNFPGRFSGRQFSNSRSEMNVSTLELGDSALYLCASSLEGYGYTFGSGTRLTVV.

In DNA, the CDR3 is TGTGCCAGCAGCGTAGGCCAGAAAGAGACCCAGTACTTC. It encodes CASSVGQKETQYF. The rearrangement joins TRBV9 to TRBJ2-5, with no clear D. This CDR3 region has 13 residues. V gave up 0 bases and J gave up 3 bases, with 6 bases separating them. The V gene's germline CDR1 is SGDLS and CDR2 YYNGEE.

The chain combines TRBV18 with TRBJ1-4; 7 bases are a match to TRBD1. The CDR3 extends over 14 amino acids. V lost 5 bases to trimming and J lost 7 bases; unmatched junction nucleotides: 7. Per the germline V gene, CDR1 is KGHSH and CDR2 is LQKENI. This CDR3 reads CASSSGGRGEKLFF. Written as DNA, the CDR3 is TGTGCCAGCTCATCAGGGGGGCGCGGTGAAAAACTGTTTTTT.

The V and J genes are TRBV6-5 and TRBJ1-2; a weak D match, TRBD1 (5 bases). Germline CDR1 MNHEY, CDR2 SVGAGI. There are 11 residues in the CDR3. Deletions cut 6 bases from V and 5 bases from J, with 7 bases between. In DNA, the CDR3 is TGTGCCAGCAGCGAGGGGTATGGCTACACCTTC. Translated, it gives CASSEGYGYTF.

The CDR3 is CATLPQGAGEQYF. CDR3 sequence (DNA): TGTGCCACCCTACCCCAGGGGGCAGGTGAGCAGTACTTC. This rearrangement joins TRBV28 to TRBJ2-7, with 8 bases matching TRBD1. V lost 10 bases, J lost 7 bases, and 12 bases stayed unmatched. CDR1 is MDHEN, CDR2 SYDVKM, per germline. The CDR3 extends over 13 amino acids.

The chain is built from TRBV4-1 and TRBJ1-5; 7 bases map to TRBD1. Germline V gene sequence: CDR1 MGHRA, CDR2 YSYEKL. CDR3 length equals 18 residues. Germline trimming cut 0 bases from V and 9 bases from J; bases unmatched to any gene: 17. The CDR3 protein is CASSQDEVRQGVKGPQHF. CDR3 sequence (DNA): TGCGCCAGCAGCCAAGATGAGGTTCGGCAGGGGGTGAAAGGGCCCCAGCATTTT.

The gene calls are TRBV5-5 and TRBJ1-3; D not certain. CDR3 length equals 17 residues. Per germline, CDR1 SGHKS and CDR2 YYEKEE (reference sequence). Trimming left V 1 base short and J 0 bases short, with 14 bases between. The CDR3 is CASSLRVVDPSGNTIYF. CDR3 coding DNA: TGTGCCAGCAGCTTGAGGGTAGTAGATCCCTCTGGAAACACCATATATTTT. The entire variable domain, with the rest obtained from reference TRBV5-5 and TRBJ1-3, is as follows: DAGVTQSPTHLIKTRGQQVTLRCSPISGHKSVSWYQQVLGQGPQFIFQYYEKEERGRGNFPDRFSARQFPNYSSELNVNALLLGDSALYLCASSLRVVDPSGNTIYFGEGSWLTVV.

The CDR3 DNA reads as TGTGCCAGCAGCTCTGGAGGGTTTGGTCGGTCTGAAGCTTTCTTT. As protein: CASSSGGFGRSEAFF. This chain uses TRBV11-1 with TRBJ1-1; D is unclear. V was pared by 4 bases and J by 6 bases, with 18 bases between. Per germline, CDR1 SGHAT and CDR2 FQDESV (reference sequence). The CDR3 sequence is 15 residues long.

The V call is TRBV3-1 (or the pseudogene TRBV3-2), the J call TRBJ1-1, with D possibly TRBD1 on 6 matching bases. Germline V gene data show CDR1 as LGHDT and CDR2 as YNNKEL (reference sequence). V was clipped by 4 bases and J by 5 bases, with 20 bases between them. This CDR3 comprises 16 residues. The CDR3 nucleotides are TGTGCCAGCAGCCCGGCAAATCAGGGGAGGAGGACTGAAGCTTTCTTT. Protein product: CASSPANQGRRTEAFF.

V is TRBV18 and J is TRBJ2-2, with D perhaps assigned TRBD1 or TRBD2 (5 bases each). Germline V gene data show CDR1 as KGHSH and CDR2 as LQKENI. V was trimmed by 0 bases and J by 4 bases, leaving 9 bases between them. This CDR3 is built from 15 residues. The DNA of the CDR3 is TGTGCCAGCTCACCACCGGTGGGGACCACCGGGGAGCTGTTTTTT. This codes for CASSPPVGTTGELFF.

The chain couples TRBV5-1 to TRBJ1-4; no definite D call. Trimming took off 6 bases at V and 8 bases at J, with 26 bases between the two ends. The CDR3 spans 17 residues. Germline V gives CDR1 SGHRS, CDR2 YFSETQ. Here the CDR3 DNA reads TGCGCCAGCACCCCGAGCCCGGGTCGGGGAGGTTGGGAAAAACTGTTTTTT. This sequence encodes CASTPSPGRGGWEKLFF.

This chain links TRBV5-6 with TRBJ2-7, with unresolved D. This CDR3 is built from 13 residues. The germline CDR1 and CDR2 sequences are SGHDT and YYEEEE. V lost 4 bases to trimming and J lost 6 bases, with 14 bases between them. The CDR3 protein is CASSHYSPREQYF. CDR3 nucleotides: TGTGCCAGCAGCCACTACTCCCCCCGCGAGCAGTACTTC.

The rearrangement links TRBV6-1 to TRBJ1-5; D possibly corresponds to TRBD1 (5 bases). V was trimmed by 2 bases and J by 1 base, leaving 21 bases between them. The CDR3 length is 19 residues. Germline assignment: CDR1 MNHNS and CDR2 SASEGT. The CDR3 bases are TGTGCCAGCAGTGAAAGGGCGGCGGCAGGGAAGTTAAGCAATCAGCCCCAGCATTTT. Translation: CASSERAAAGKLSNQPQHF.

This chain joins TRBV19 and TRBJ1-6; D is unresolved. This CDR3 is 14 amino acids long. CDR1 LNHDA and CDR2 SQIVND come from the germline V gene (reference sequence). The V and J ends lost 8 bases and 7 bases respectively, with 15 bases between them. The CDR3 DNA reads as TGTGCCAGTGCCGACGGAAAACCAAATTCACCCCTCCACTTT. This encodes CASADGKPNSPLHF.

Comment on this clone: As the CDR3 is not closed by the conserved phenylalanine or tryptophan, this likely results from a read error. The DNA is omitted, as the CDR3 cannot be located on it reliably, and the CDR3 follows TCRdb's listing. V and J are TRBV6-1 and TRBJ1-1; the table's D call TRBD1 went unverified against the DNA. The CDR3 comprises 11 residues, both ends counted. CDR1 MNHNS and CDR2 SASEGT come from the germline V gene. The CDR3 spells CASTSQVKTLL.

This clone was counted a few times. The genes are TRBV5-1 and TRBJ1-1; no definite D call. Germline CDR1 and CDR2: SGHRS and YFSETQ. V was cut by 5 bases and J by 1 base, with 18 bases left in between. The CDR3 sequence is 16 residues long. This chain's CDR3 is CASSPELRGPNTEAFF. CDR3 coding DNA: TGCGCCAGCAGTCCGGAGCTCCGCGGCCCGAACACTGAAGCTTTCTTT.

This clone showed up just once. The chain has TRBV11-2 and TRBJ1-4; the D gene is possibly TRBD1 (6 bases). There are 15 residues in the CDR3. V was shortened by 5 bases and J by 13 bases, with 23 bases between the two germline ends. In germline, CDR1 is SGHAT, CDR2 FQNNGV. The CDR3 sequence: CASSNIAGGGGGLFF. CDR3 sequence (DNA): TGTGCCAGCAGCAATATCGCCGGGGGCGGAGGGGGACTGTTTTTT.

Only one count was recorded for this clone. V is TRBV7-9 and J is TRBJ2-5; a weak D match, TRBD1 (7 bases). CDR3 length: 16 residues. CDR1 is SEHNR and CDR2 is FQNEAQ in the germline V gene (reference sequence). V dropped 1 base and J dropped 2 bases, with 14 bases sitting between them. The CDR3 loop reads CASSLVRQGGQETQYF. The CDR3 region has the DNA TGTGCCAGCAGCTTAGTGAGGCAGGGGGGACAAGAGACCCAGTACTTC. The entire variable domain, with the rest obtained from reference TRBV7-9 and TRBJ2-5, is as follows: DTGVSQNPRHKITKRGQNVTFRCDPISEHNRLYWYRQTLGQGPEFLTYFQNEAQLEKSRLLSDRFSAERPKGSFSTLEIQRTEQGDSAMYLCASSLVRQGGQETQYFGPGTRLLVL.

This clone was counted once. The rearrangement links TRBV5-6 to TRBJ2-7; perhaps TRBD1 as D (5 bases). CDR3 length: 12 residues. The V gene's germline CDR1 is SGHDT and CDR2 YYEEEE. V lost 3 bases and J lost 6, with 10 bases in between. For the CDR3, the DNA is TGTGCCAGCAGCTCAGGGCTCACCGAGCAGTACTTC. Its translation is CASSSGLTEQYF.

CDR3 DNA sequence: TGTGCCAGCAGCACCAAGAGGGGGGAGGGTAAGAGGGCTGAAGCTTTCTTT. Translated: CASSTKRGEGKRAEAFF. The chain employs TRBV27 and TRBJ1-1, with D maybe TRBD1 (6 bases). The CDR3 loop spans 17 amino acids. V lost 6 bases and J lost 6, with 26 bases in between. Germline V gene lookup returns CDR1 MNHEY and CDR2 SMNVEV (reference sequence).

This clone was detected a few times. J is TRBJ1-1 and V is TRBV5-1; 7 bases are a match to TRBD1. The CDR3 loop spans 15 amino acids. J lost 6 bases, V lost 0 bases, and 8 bases had no gene match. Germline V gene data show CDR1 as SGHRS and CDR2 as YFSETQ. In DNA, the CDR3 is TGCGCCAGCAGCTTGGGGGACAGTGTGAGTGCTGAAGCTTTCTTT. Its protein product is CASSLGDSVSAEAFF.

This rearrangement joins TRBV9 to TRBJ1-2, with 8 bases aligning to TRBD1. The CDR3 consists of 15 residues. V lost 0 bases and J lost 3; bases outside the gene matches: 4. Germline V gives CDR1 SGDLS, CDR2 YYNGEE. The CDR3 loop is CASSVGQGAYYGYTF. Here the CDR3 DNA reads TGTGCCAGCAGCGTAGGCCAGGGGGCCTACTATGGCTACACCTTC.

J is TRBJ2-1 and V is TRBV27, with 10 bases identical to TRBD2. Per germline, CDR1 MNHEY and CDR2 SMNVEV (reference sequence). Trimming took 1 base from V and 8 from J; bases not matched to a gene: 11. The CDR3 totals 17 residues. CDR3 DNA sequence: TGTGCCAGCAGTTTATGGCCCCCTAGCGGGGGTGGGGATGAGCAGTTCTTC. This codes for CASSLWPPSGGGDEQFF.